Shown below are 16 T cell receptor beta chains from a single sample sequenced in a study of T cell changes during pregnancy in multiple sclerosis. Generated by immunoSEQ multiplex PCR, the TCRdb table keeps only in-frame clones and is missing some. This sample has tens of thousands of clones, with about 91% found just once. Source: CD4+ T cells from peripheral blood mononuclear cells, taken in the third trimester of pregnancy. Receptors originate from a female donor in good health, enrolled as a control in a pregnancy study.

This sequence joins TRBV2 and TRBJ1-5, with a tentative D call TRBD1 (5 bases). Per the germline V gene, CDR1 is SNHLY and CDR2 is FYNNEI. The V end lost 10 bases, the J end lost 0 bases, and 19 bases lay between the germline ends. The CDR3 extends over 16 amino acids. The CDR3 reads CATSKGLGNSNQPQHF. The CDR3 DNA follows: TGTGCCACTTCGAAGGGACTTGGCAATAGCAATCAGCCCCAGCATTTT. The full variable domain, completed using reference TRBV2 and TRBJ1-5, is EPEVTQTPSHQVTQMGQEVILRCVPISNHLYFYWYRQILGQKVEFLVSFYNNEISEKSEIFDDQFSVERPDGSNFTLKIRSTKLEDSAMYFCATSKGLGNSNQPQHFGDGTRLSIL.

The CDR3: CAWSSTGRRGTDTQYF. In nucleotides, the CDR3 is TGTGCCTGGAGCTCGACAGGGCGAAGGGGCACAGATACGCAGTATTTT. This chain uses TRBV30 with TRBJ2-3; 7 bases fit TRBD1. Germline CDR1 and CDR2: GTSNPN and SVGIG (reference sequence). Losses at the gene ends were 3 bases for V and 1 base for J; bases not matched to a gene: 10. The CDR3 spans 16 residues.

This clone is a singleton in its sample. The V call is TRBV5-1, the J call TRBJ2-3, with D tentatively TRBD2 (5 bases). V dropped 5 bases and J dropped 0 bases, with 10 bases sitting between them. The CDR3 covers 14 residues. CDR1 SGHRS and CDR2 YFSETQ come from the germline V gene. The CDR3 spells CASSRGPSTDTQYF. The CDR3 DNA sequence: TGCGCCAGCAGTCGGGGTCCTAGCACAGATACGCAGTATTTT.

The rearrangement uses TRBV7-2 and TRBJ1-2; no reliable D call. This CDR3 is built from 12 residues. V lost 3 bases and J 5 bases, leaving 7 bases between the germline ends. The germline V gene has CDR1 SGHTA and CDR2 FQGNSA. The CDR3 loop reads CASSFNLYGYTF. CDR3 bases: TGTGCCAGCAGCTTTAACTTATATGGCTACACCTTC.

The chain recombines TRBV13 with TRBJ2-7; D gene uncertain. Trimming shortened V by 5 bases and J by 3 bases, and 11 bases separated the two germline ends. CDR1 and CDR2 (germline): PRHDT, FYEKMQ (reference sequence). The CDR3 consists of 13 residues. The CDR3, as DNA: TGTGCCAGCAGCAGCTATTCGGGCTACGAGCAGTACTTC. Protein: CASSSYSGYEQYF.

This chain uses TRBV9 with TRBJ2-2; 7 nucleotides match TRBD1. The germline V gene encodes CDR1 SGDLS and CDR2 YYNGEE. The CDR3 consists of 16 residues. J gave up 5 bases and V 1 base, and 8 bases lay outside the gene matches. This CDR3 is CASSVSTGSRTGELFF. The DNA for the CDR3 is TGTGCCAGCAGCGTATCGACAGGGAGTAGGACCGGGGAGCTGTTTTTT.

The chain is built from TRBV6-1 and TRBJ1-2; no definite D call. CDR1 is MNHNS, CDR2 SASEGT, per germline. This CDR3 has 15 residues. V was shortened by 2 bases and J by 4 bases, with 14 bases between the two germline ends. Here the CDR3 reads CASSESAPGIYGYTF. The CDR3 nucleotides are TGTGCCAGCAGTGAATCGGCCCCGGGGATCTATGGCTACACCTTC.

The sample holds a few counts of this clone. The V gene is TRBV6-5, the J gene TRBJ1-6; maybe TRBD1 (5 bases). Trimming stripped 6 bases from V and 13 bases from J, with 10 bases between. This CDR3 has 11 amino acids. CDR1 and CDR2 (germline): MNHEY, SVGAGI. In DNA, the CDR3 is TGTGCCAGCAGGGCGGGGGGGCCCCTCCACTTT. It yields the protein CASRAGGPLHF.

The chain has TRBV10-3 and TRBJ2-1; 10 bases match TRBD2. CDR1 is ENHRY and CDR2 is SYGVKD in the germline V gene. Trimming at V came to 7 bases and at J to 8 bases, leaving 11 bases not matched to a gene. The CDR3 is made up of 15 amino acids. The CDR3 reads CAITRAAGGIDEQFF. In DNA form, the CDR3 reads TGTGCCATCACCAGGGCAGCGGGGGGGATCGATGAGCAGTTCTTC.

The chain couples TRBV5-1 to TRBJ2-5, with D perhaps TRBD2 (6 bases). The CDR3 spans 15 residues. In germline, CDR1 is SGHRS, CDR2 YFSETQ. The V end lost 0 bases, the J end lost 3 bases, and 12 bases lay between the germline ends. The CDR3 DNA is TGCGCCAGCAGCTTGGGAGGGACTTCTAAAGAGACCCAGTACTTC. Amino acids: CASSLGGTSKETQYF.

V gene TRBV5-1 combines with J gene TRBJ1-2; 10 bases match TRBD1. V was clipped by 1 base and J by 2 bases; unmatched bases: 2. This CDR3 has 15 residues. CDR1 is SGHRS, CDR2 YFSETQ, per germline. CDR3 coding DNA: TGCGCCAGCAGCTTGCGGGACAGGGGAAACTATGGCTACACCTTC. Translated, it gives CASSLRDRGNYGYTF.

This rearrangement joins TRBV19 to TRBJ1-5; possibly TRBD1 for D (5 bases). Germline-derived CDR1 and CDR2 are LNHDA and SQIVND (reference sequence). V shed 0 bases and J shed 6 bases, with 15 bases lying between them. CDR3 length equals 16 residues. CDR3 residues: CASSIEGRGEGQPQHF. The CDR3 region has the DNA TGTGCCAGTAGTATAGAGGGAAGGGGCGAAGGTCAGCCCCAGCATTTT. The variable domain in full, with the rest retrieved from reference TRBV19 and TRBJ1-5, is DGGITQSPKYLFRKEGQNVTLSCEQNLNHDAMYWYRQDPGQGLRLIYYSQIVNDFQKGDIAEGYSVSREKKESFPLTVTSAQKNPTAFYLCASSIEGRGEGQPQHFGDGTRLSIL.

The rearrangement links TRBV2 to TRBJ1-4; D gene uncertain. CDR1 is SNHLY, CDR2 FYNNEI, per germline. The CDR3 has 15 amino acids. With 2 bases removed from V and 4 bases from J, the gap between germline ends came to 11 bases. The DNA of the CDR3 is TGTGCCAGCAGTGAATTGGGCCGGGGTAATGAAAAACTGTTTTTT. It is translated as CASSELGRGNEKLFF.

The CDR3 region is CASSFLGQVGDTGELFF. Written as DNA, the CDR3 is TGTGCCAGCAGCTTCCTTGGACAGGTCGGGGACACCGGGGAGCTGTTTTTT. This chain connects TRBV7-9 to TRBJ2-2; the match to TRBD1 covers 7 bases. From germline, CDR1 is SEHNR and CDR2 FQNEAQ (reference sequence). This CDR3 comprises 17 residues. V was clipped by 3 bases and J by 3 bases; unmatched bases: 10.

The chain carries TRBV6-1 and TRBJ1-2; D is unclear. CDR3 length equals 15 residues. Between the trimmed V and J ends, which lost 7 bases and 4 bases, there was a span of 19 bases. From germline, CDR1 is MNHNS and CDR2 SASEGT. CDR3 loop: CASIGREIGIYGYTF. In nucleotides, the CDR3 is TGTGCCAGCATTGGTAGGGAGATAGGGATCTATGGCTACACCTTC.

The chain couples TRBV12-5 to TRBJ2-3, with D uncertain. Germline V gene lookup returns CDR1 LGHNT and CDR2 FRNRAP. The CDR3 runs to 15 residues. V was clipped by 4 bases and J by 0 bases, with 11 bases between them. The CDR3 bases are TGTGCTAGTGGTTCGAGTGATTACAGCACAGATACGCAGTATTTT. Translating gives CASGSSDYSTDTQYF. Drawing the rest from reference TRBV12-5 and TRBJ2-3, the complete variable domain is DARVTQTPRHKVTEMGQEVTMRCQPILGHNTVFWYRQTMMQGLELLAYFRNRAPLDDSGMPKDRFSAEMPDATLATLKIQPSEPRDSAVYFCASGSSDYSTDTQYFGPGTRLTVL.